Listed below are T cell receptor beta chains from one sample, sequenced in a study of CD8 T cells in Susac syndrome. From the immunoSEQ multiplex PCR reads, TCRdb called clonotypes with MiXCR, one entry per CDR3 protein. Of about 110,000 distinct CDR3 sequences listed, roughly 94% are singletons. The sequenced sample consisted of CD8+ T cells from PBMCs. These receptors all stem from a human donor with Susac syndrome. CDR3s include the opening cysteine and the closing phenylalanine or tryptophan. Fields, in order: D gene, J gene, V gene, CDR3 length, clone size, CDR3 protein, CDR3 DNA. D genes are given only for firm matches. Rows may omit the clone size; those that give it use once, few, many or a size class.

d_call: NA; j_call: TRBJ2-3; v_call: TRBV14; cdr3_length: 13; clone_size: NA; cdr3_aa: CASSLVMADTQYF; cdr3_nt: TGTGCCAGCAGCCTTGTGATGGCAGATACGCAGTATTTT
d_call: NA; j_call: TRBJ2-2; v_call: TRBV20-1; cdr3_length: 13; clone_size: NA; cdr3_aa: CSARDADTGELFF; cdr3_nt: TGCAGTGCTAGAGATGCGGACACCGGGGAGCTGTTTTTT
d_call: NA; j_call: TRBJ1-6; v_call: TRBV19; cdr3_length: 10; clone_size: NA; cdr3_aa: CASNVGTLHF; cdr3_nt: TGTGCCAGTAATGTTGGGACCCTCCACTTT
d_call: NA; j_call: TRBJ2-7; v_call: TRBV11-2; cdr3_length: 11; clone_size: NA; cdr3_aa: CASTFGDEQYF; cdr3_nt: TGTGCCAGCACCTTCGGTGACGAGCAGTACTTC
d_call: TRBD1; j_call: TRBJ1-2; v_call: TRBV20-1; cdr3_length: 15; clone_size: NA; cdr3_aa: CSAPIPRDRDYGYTF; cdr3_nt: TGCAGTGCCCCGATCCCACGGGACAGGGACTATGGCTACACCTTC
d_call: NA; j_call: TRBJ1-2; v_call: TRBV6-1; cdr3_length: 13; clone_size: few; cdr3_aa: CASSGGRHYGYTF; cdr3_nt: TGTGCCAGCAGTGGGGGACGGCACTATGGCTACACCTTC
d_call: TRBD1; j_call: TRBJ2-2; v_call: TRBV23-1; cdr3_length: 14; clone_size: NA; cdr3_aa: CASVKGQGHGELFF; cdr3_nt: TGCGCCAGCGTGAAAGGACAGGGGCACGGGGAGCTGTTTTTT
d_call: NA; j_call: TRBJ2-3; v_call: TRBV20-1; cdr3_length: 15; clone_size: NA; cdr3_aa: CSASVAGNLPDTQYF; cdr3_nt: TGCAGTGCCTCCGTGGCGGGGAATTTGCCAGATACGCAGTATTTT
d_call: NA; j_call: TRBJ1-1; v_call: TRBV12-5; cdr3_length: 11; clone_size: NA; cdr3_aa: CASGPGQAAFF; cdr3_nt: TGTGCTAGTGGTCCGGGACAAGCAGCTTTCTTT
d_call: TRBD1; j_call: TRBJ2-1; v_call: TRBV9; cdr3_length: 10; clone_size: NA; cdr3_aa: CASGGQRKFF; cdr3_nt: TGTGCCAGCGGGGGACAGAGGAAGTTCTTC
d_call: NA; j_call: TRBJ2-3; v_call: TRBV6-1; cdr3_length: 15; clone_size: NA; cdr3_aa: CASTTGDYSTDTQYF; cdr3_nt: TGTGCCAGCACGACAGGAGACTATAGCACAGATACGCAGTATTTT
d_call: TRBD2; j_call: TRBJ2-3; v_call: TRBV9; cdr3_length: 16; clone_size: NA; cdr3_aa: CASSGSSGGGTDTQYF; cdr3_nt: TGTGCCAGCAGCGGAAGTAGCGGGGGGGGCACAGATACGCAGTATTTT
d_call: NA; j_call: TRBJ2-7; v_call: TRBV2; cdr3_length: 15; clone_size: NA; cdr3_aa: CASSEQAGSSYEQYF; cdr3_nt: TGTGCCAGCAGTGAACAGGCGGGGAGCTCCTACGAGCAGTACTTC
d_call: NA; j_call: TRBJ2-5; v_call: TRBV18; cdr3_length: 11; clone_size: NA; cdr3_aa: CASSPRETQYF; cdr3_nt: TGTGCCAGCTCACCACGGGAGACCCAGTACTTC
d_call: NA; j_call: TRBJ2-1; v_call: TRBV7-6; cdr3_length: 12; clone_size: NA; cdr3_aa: CASSLADGEQFF; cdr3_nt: TGTGCCAGCAGCTTAGCGGACGGCGAGCAGTTCTTC
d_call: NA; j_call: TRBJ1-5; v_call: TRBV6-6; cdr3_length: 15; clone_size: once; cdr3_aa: CASSYEGTSYQPQHF; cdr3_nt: TGTGCCAGCAGTTACGAGGGGACCAGCTATCAGCCCCAGCATTTT
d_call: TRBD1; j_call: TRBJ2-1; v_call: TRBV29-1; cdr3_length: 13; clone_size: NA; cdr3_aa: CSVGTGVYNEQFF; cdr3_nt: TGCAGCGTTGGGACAGGGGTCTACAATGAGCAGTTCTTC
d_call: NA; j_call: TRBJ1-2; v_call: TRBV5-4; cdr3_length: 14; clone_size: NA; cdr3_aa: CASSFGDQFYGYTF; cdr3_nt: TGTGCCAGCAGCTTTGGTGATCAGTTCTATGGCTACACCTTC
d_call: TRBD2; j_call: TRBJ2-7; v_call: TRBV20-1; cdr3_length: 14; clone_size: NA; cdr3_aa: CSALGLAGAREQYF; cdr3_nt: TGCAGTGCCCTGGGACTAGCGGGGGCCCGGGAGCAGTACTTC
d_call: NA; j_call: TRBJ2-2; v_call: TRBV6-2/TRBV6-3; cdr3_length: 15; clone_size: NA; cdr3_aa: CASSYNSENTGELFF; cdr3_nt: TGTGCCAGCAGTTACAACAGCGAGAACACCGGGGAGCTGTTTTTT
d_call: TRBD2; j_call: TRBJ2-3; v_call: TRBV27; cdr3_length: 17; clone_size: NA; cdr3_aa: CASSFLPAGGRTDTQYF; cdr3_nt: TGTGCCAGCAGTTTCCTGCCAGCGGGGGGTCGCACAGATACGCAGTATTTT
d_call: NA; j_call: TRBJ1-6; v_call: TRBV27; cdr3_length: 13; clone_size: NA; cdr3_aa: CASSQVWGSPLHF; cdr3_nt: TGTGCCAGCAGTCAAGTCTGGGGGTCACCCCTCCACTTT
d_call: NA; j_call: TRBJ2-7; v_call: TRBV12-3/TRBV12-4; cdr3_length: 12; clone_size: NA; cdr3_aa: CASTSIIYEQYF; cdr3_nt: TGTGCCAGCACCTCCATTATCTACGAGCAGTACTTC
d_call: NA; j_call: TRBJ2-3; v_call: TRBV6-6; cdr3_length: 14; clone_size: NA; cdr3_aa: CASSPPRTTDAQYF; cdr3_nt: TGTGCCAGCAGCCCCCCCAGGACTACAGATGCGCAGTATTTT
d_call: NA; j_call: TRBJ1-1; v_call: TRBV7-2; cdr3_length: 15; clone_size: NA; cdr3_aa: CASSLDPVMYTEAFF; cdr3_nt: TGTGCCAGCAGCTTAGATCCGGTTATGTACACTGAAGCTTTCTTT